This T cell receptor beta chain originates from a study of beta chain features in type 1 diabetes (dated by TCRdb to 2016 to 2019). About the study as a whole: Patients and healthy donors did not differ in mean age, gender distribution, total cell number or subset yield. A total of under 120,000,000 sorted cells were examined across all samples, and RNA yield correlated strongly with the number of cells per subset. In the study, TCRB repertoires of sorted circulating CD4+ T cell subsets from recently diagnosed type 1 diabetes patients were compared with those of matched healthy donors. Naive and central memory subsets were obtained from all 30 or so donors, but regulatory and stem cell-like memory subsets were isolated from only 8 patients and roughly 8 healthy donors. General conclusions and limits of the study: At VDJ recombination sites, patients with type 1 diabetes made fewer insertions and deleted more nucleotides, a pattern implying thymic rearrangement abnormalities. Naive, central memory and regulatory TCRB repertoires appeared to be more alike among patients than among healthy donors. Shorter templates might be favored by PCR, yet because patient and control samples were amplified and corrected together, any such skew would affect both groups equally. Type 1 diabetes patients showed a moderate but significant shortening of TCRB CDR3 length in all four CD4+ subsets. HLA sub-analyses involved small numbers of individuals, so any influence of HLA type on TCRB rearrangement remained unresolved. Because cDNA rather than genomic DNA was sequenced, highly expressing activated cells could have been over-represented, although no difference in activation and CD3 levels was found between groups.

This clone was seen at least ten times. Its antigen target is currently unknown. No base qualities exist here, and no much larger clone lies one base off it. The entire isolated RNA was reverse transcribed using the High Capacity cDNA Reverse Transcription Kit, and thus expressed TCRB transcripts were sequenced. Deep immunoSEQ sequencing was performed on naive, central memory and regulatory T cell samples, with an average of around 3.5 million total reads per sample. Sorted cells were lysed in RLT buffer and RNA was extracted with DNase-treated RNeasy Micro or Mini kits, depending on cell number. Each cell subset was processed on its own to prevent cross-contamination, while patient and healthy donor samples were processed together. The immunoSEQ multiplex PCR was used to amplify TCRB sequences from cDNA, generating 87-bp fragments that spanned the CDR3 region. Sequencing of the amplicons was performed on the Illumina HiSeq platform. Per the source publication's procedure: Synthetic template baselines were used to correct PCR bias computationally, reads within Hamming distance 2 were collapsed, and singletons that could not be merged were discarded. Reads were aligned to IMGT to assign V, D and J genes, CDR3 length, and insertions or deletions at six rearrangement sites. Clonotype counts were normalized to sorted cell number within each subset before computing true diversity and Gini coefficients with the tcR R package. The overlap coefficient, calculated on TCRB nucleotide sequences, was used to measure repertoire sharing. Here the immuneACCESS table is served through TCRdb, limited to in-frame sequences with V and J called. Missing clones are a known gap in these copies; in checked studies unresolved V genes cover under half, and the rest lacks a known reason. V, J and clone size are taken as reported in that table, and D and trimming were inferred from the DNA itself. This sample lists some 370,000 clones; around 10% were detected once. Over 0.45% of the sample is taken by the ten largest.

The germline V gene provides CDR1 SGHTA and CDR2 FQGTGA. V is shortened by 1 base, J by 6 bases, and the region joining them spans 10 bases. From the cysteine through the phenylalanine, the CDR3 covers 14 amino acids. Only the CDR3 part of the read is kept: 42 bases, read in frame from the first base. From each donor, a single peripheral blood sample of around 120 mL on average was drawn into heparinised tubes. Using a panel that included CD45RO, CCR7, CD25, CD127, CD95 and CD27, naive, central memory, regulatory and stem cell-like memory CD4+ T cells were sorted on a BD FACSAria II. A purity above 95% was achieved for all sorted populations. PBMCs were isolated immediately by Lymphoprep density gradient centrifugation and stained directly without culture. Samples were stained and sorted in pairs, with one healthy donor and one patient per experiment, so that batch effects were minimized.

The clonotype comes from a young man with type 1 diabetes. The sample comprised central memory CD4+ T cells from blood. The rearrangement joined TRBV7-3 to TRBJ2-1; the D gene cannot be named for sure. Here the CDR3 is given as CASSLSGEPNEQFF. The bases are TGTGCCAGCAGCTTAAGTGGAGAACCCAATGAGCAGTTCTTC.